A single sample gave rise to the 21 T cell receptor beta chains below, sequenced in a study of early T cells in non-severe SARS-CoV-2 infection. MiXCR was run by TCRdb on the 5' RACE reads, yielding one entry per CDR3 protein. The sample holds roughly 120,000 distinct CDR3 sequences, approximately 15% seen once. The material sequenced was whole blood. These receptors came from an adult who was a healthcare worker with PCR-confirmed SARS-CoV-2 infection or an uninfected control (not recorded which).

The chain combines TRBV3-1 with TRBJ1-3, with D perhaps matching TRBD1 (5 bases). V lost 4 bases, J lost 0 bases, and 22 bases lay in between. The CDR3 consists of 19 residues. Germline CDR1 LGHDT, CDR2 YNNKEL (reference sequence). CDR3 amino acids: CASSLTGGYRSSSGNTIYF. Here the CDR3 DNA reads TGTGCCAGCAGCCTTACTGGGGGATATAGGTCCAGCTCTGGAAACACCATATATTTT.

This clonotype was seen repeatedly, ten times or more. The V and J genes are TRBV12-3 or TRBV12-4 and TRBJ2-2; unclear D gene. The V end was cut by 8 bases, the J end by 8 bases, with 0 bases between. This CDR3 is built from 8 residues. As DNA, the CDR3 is TGTGCCAGCGGGGAGCTGTTTTTT. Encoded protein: CASGELFF.

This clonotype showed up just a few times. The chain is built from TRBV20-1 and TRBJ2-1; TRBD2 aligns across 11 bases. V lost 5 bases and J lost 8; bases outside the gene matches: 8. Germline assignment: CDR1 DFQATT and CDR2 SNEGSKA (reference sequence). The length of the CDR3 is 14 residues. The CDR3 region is CSALAGGTSDEQFF. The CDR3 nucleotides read TGCAGTGCTTTAGCGGGGGGGACATCGGATGAGCAGTTCTTC.

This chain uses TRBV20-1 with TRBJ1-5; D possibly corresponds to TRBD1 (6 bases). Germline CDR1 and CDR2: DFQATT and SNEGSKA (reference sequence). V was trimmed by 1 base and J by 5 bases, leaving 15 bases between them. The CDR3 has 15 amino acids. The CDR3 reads CSARGGQAGYQPQHF. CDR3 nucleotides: TGCAGTGCTAGAGGGGGGCAGGCCGGGTATCAGCCCCAGCATTTT.

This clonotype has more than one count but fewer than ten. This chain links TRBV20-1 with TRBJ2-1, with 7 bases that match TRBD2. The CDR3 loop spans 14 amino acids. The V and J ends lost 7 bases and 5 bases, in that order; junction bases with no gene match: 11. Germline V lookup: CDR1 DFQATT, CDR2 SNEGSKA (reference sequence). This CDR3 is CSVPPERGNNEQFF. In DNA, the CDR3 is TGCAGTGTTCCCCCAGAGCGGGGAAACAATGAGCAGTTCTTC.

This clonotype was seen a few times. CDR3: CASSGGPSSYNEQFF. CDR3 in DNA: TGTGCCAGTAGTGGTGGGCCGAGCTCCTACAATGAGCAGTTCTTC. The chain joins TRBV19 to TRBJ2-1; D ambiguous. This CDR3 contains 15 residues. Trimming stripped 5 bases from V and 0 bases from J, with 11 bases between. The germline CDR1 and CDR2 sequences are LNHDA and SQIVND (reference sequence).

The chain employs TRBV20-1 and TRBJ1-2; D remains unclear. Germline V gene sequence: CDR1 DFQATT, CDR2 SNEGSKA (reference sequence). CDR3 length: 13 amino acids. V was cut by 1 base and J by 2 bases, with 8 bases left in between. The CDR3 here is CSARGPANYGYTF. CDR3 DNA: TGCAGTGCTAGAGGGCCGGCAAACTATGGCTACACCTTC.

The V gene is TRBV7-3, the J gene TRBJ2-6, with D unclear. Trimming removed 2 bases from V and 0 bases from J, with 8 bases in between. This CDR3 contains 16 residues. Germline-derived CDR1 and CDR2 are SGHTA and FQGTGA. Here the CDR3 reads CASSLFSLSGANVLTF. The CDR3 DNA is TGTGCCAGCAGCTTATTTTCCCTCTCTGGGGCCAACGTCCTGACTTTC.

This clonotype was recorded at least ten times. The CDR3 DNA is TGCAGTGCTAGAGATCGGGGTCAAAGCTCCTACAATGAGCAGTTCTTC. Translated, it gives CSARDRGQSSYNEQFF. V usage is TRBV20-1 and J usage is TRBJ2-1; D might be TRBD2 (5 bases). V was shortened by 0 bases and J by 0 bases, with 12 bases between the two germline ends. Per the germline V gene, CDR1 is DFQATT and CDR2 is SNEGSKA (reference sequence). The length of the CDR3 is 16 residues.

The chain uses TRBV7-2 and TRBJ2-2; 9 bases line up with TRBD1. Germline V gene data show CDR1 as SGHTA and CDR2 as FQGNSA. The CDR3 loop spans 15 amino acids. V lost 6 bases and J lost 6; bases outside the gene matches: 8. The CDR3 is CASREGTGKSGELFF. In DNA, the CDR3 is TGTGCCAGCAGGGAGGGGACAGGGAAGTCCGGGGAGCTGTTTTTT.

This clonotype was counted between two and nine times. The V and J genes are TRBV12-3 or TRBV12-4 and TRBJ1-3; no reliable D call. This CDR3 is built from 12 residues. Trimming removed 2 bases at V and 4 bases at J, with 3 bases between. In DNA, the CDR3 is TGTGCCAGCAGTTTATGGGGAAACACCATATATTTT. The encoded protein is CASSLWGNTIYF.

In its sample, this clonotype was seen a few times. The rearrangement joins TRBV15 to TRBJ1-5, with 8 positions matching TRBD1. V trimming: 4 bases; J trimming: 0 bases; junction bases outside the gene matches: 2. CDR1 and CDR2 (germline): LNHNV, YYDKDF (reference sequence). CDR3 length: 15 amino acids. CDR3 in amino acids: CATSITGGSNQPQHF. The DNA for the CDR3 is TGTGCCACCAGCATCACAGGGGGTAGCAATCAGCCCCAGCATTTT.

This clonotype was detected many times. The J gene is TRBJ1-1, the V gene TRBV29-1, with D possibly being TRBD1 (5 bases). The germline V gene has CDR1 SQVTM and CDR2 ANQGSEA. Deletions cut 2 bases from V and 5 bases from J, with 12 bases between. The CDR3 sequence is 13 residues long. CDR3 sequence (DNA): TGCAGCGTTGAACAGGGAATTGGGACTGAAGCTTTCTTT. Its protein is CSVEQGIGTEAFF.

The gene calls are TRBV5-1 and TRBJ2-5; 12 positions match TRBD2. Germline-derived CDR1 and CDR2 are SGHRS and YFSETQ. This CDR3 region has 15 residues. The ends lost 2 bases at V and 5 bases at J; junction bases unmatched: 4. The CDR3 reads CASSFTSGGKETQYF. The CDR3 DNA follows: TGCGCCAGCAGCTTTACTAGCGGGGGGAAGGAGACCCAGTACTTC. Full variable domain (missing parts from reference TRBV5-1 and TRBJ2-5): KAGVTQTPRYLIKTRGQQVTLSCSPISGHRSVSWYQQTPGQGLQFLFEYFSETQRNKGNFPGRFSGRQFSNSRSEMNVSTLELGDSALYLCASSFTSGGKETQYFGPGTRLLVL.

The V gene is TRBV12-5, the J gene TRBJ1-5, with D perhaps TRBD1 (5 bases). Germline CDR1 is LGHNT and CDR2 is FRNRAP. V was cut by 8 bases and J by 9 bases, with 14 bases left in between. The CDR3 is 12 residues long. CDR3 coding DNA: TGTGCTAGTCTGGGCTCCGGGGGGCCCCAGCATTTT. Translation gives CASLGSGGPQHF.

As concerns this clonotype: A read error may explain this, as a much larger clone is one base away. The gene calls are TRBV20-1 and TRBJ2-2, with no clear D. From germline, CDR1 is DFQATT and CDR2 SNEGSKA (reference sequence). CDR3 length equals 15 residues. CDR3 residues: CSARDGEENTWELFF. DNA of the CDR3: TGCAGTGCTAGAGATGGAGAAGAGAACACCTGGGAGCTGTTTTTT.

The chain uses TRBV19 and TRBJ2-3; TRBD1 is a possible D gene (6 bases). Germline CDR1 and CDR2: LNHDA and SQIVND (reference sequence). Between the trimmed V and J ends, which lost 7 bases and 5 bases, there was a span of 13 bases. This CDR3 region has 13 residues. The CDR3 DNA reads TGTGCCAGTACGGTGGGGGCAAGAGATACGCAGTATTTT. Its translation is CASTVGARDTQYF.

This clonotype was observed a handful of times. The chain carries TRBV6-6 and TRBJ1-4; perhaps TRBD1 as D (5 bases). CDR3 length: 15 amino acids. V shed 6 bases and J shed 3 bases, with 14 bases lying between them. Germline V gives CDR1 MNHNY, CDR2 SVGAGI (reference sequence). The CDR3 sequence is CASSPRQSANEKLFF. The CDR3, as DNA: TGTGCCAGCAGCCCGAGACAGTCGGCTAATGAAAAACTGTTTTTT.

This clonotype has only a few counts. In nucleotides, the CDR3 is TGTGCCAGCACCATAGGACAGGGGAGGACTGAAGCTTTCTTT. Amino acids: CASTIGQGRTEAFF. The chain carries TRBV3-1 and TRBJ1-1, with TRBD1 matching over 9 bases. This CDR3 comprises 14 residues. Germline V gene sequence: CDR1 LGHDT, CDR2 YNNKEL (reference sequence). V was pared by 7 bases and J by 5 bases, with 8 bases of the junction left unmatched.

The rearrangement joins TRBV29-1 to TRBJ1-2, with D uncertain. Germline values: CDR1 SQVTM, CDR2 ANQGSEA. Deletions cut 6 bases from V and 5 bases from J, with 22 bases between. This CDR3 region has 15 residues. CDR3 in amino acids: CSVEGLVATEYGYTF. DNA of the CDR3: TGCAGCGTCGAGGGCTTGGTGGCTACGGAGTATGGCTACACCTTC.

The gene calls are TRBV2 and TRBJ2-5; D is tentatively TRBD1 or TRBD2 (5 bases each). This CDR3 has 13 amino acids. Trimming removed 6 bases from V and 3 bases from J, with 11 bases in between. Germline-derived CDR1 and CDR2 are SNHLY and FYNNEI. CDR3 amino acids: CASSRDVEETQYF. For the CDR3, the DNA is TGTGCCAGCAGCCGGGACGTAGAAGAGACCCAGTACTTC.